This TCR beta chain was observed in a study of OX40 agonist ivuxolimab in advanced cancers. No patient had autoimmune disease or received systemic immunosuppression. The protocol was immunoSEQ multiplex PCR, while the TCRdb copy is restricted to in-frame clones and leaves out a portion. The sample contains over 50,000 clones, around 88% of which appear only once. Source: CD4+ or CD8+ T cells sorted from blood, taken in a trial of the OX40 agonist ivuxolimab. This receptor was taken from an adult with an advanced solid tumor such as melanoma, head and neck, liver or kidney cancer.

CDR3 region: CASSVAGSSVGGETQYF. The CDR3 region has the DNA TGTGCCAGCAGCGTAGCAGGATCTAGCGTAGGGGGAGAGACCCAGTACTTC. The chain recombines TRBV9 with TRBJ2-5, with D perhaps being TRBD1 or TRBD2 (6 bases each). CDR1 and CDR2 from the germline V gene are SGDLS and YYNGEE. Trimming pared 0 bases from V and 4 bases from J, leaving 19 bases between. This CDR3 region has 17 residues.